A single sample gave rise to the 24 T cell receptor beta chains below, sequenced in a study of CD8+CD57+ T cells in acquired aplastic anemia. Patients included in sequencing had previously demonstrated CD8+CD57+ cell expansion by flow cytometry. Genomic DNA templated the TCR beta VDJ and CDR3 profiling. One entry per CDR3 protein, called by TCRdb with MiXCR from the reads. The sample lists 200,000 to 300,000 distinct CDR3 sequences; around 46% were seen once. Sequenced material: sorted CD4+, CD8+, or CD8+CD57+ T cells (not recorded which) from PBMCs. These receptors were obtained from a human donor with aplastic anemia.

This chain joins TRBV7-6 and TRBJ2-1; no firm D call. Germline V gene lookup returns CDR1 SGHVS and CDR2 FNYEAQ. The V and J ends lost 4 bases and 0 bases respectively, with 7 bases between them. The CDR3 sequence is 14 residues long. CDR3 nucleotides: TGTGCCAGCAGCTCCTCGCTCTCCTACAATGAGCAGTTCTTC. Amino acids: CASSSSLSYNEQFF. Full variable domain (remainder filled in from reference TRBV7-6 and TRBJ2-1): GAGVSQSPRYKVTKRGQDVALRCDPISGHVSLYWYRQALGQGPEFLTYFNYEAQQDKSGLPNDRFSAERPEGSISTLTIQRTEQRDSAMYRCASSSSLSYNEQFFGPGTRLTVL.

The chain joins TRBV19 to TRBJ1-1; tentative D call: TRBD1 (5 bases). CDR1 LNHDA and CDR2 SQIVND come from the germline V gene (reference sequence). Trimming removed 5 bases at V and 5 bases at J, with 12 bases between. This CDR3 region has 13 residues. The CDR3 region has the DNA TGTGCCAGTAGTTGGACAACCGGGACTGAAGCTTTCTTT. This gives the protein CASSWTTGTEAFF.

The chain couples TRBV20-1 to TRBJ1-2; tentative D call: TRBD1 (5 bases). V lost 1 base, J lost 8 bases, and 8 bases lay in between. Germline lookup yields CDR1 DFQATT and CDR2 SNEGSKA (reference sequence). The CDR3 totals 11 residues. The CDR3 sequence is CSARGRVGYTF. In DNA, the CDR3 is TGCAGTGCTAGAGGCAGGGTCGGCTACACCTTC.

This clonotype showed up just a few times. J is TRBJ1-3 and V is TRBV5-6; D remains unclear. V was pared by 0 bases and J by 0 bases, with 7 bases between. The CDR3 spans 15 residues. From germline, CDR1 is SGHDT and CDR2 YYEEEE. Written as DNA, the CDR3 is TGTGCCAGCAGCTTGGGGCAGAGCTCTGGAAACACCATATATTTT. Translation: CASSLGQSSGNTIYF.

About this clonotype itself: The conserved closing phenylalanine or tryptophan is absent in this CDR3, likely reflecting a read error. The DNA is omitted, as the CDR3 cannot be located on it reliably, and the CDR3 follows TCRdb's listing. V usage is TRBV10-3 and J usage is TRBJ2-1; TRBD2, the D gene given by the table, was not confirmed from the DNA. The CDR3 comprises 8 residues, both ends counted. The V gene's germline CDR1 is ENHRY and CDR2 SYGVKD. CDR3 in amino acids: CAITRTNV.

The chain recombines TRBV25-1 with TRBJ1-5; no firm D call. The CDR3 sequence is 14 residues long. Germline CDR1 MGHDK, CDR2 SYGVNS. V dropped 4 bases and J dropped 3 bases, with 10 bases sitting between them. CDR3 nucleotide sequence: TGTGCCAGCAGTGGGCTTTCTATCAATCAGCCCCAGCATTTT. Amino acids: CASSGLSINQPQHF.

This clonotype was seen repeatedly, ten times or more. The rearrangement uses TRBV20-1 and TRBJ2-5; 8 bases fit TRBD2. V gave up 3 bases and J gave up 2 bases; unmatched junction bases: 2. CDR1 DFQATT and CDR2 SNEGSKA come from the germline V gene (reference sequence). CDR3 length equals 13 residues. The CDR3: CSASGREQETQYF. CDR3 nucleotide sequence: TGCAGTGCTAGCGGGAGGGAACAAGAGACCCAGTACTTC.

This clonotype was counted many times. The genes are TRBV2 and TRBJ1-2; unclear D gene. From germline, CDR1 is SNHLY and CDR2 FYNNEI. V was trimmed by 2 bases and J by 3 bases, leaving 13 bases between them. The CDR3 has 15 amino acids. In DNA form, the CDR3 reads TGTGCCAGCAGTGAACAGATAGGGCCGTACTATGGCTACACCTTC. It codes for CASSEQIGPYYGYTF. The full variable domain, with the rest looked up from reference TRBV2 and TRBJ1-2, is EPEVTQTPSHQVTQMGQEVILRCVPISNHLYFYWYRQILGQKVEFLVSFYNNEISEKSEIFDDQFSVERPDGSNFTLKIRSTKLEDSAMYFCASSEQIGPYYGYTFGSGTRLTVV.

This clonotype was recorded at least ten times. The V gene is TRBV20-1, the J gene TRBJ2-7; possibly TRBD1 for D (5 bases). The CDR3 extends over 14 amino acids. Per germline, CDR1 DFQATT and CDR2 SNEGSKA (reference sequence). Trimming removed 0 bases at V and 0 bases at J, with 9 bases between. The CDR3: CSARDRDSSYEQYF. As DNA, the CDR3 is TGCAGTGCTAGAGACAGGGATAGCTCCTACGAGCAGTACTTC.

V and J are TRBV10-3 and TRBJ2-1, with 7 bases that match TRBD2. Trimming at V came to 11 bases and at J to 3 bases, leaving 7 bases not matched to a gene. Looked up from germline, CDR1 is ENHRY and CDR2 is SYGVKD. The CDR3 runs to 13 residues. CDR3 bases: TGTGCCGCTAAAAGCGGGGACTACAATGAGCAGTTCTTC. It translates to CAAKSGDYNEQFF.

The CDR3: CASSSSGDTDTQYF. CDR3 DNA sequence: TGTGCCAGCAGTTCTAGCGGGGACACAGATACGCAGTATTTT. This sequence joins TRBV6-5 and TRBJ2-3, with 9 bases identical to TRBD2. CDR1 MNHEY and CDR2 SVGAGI come from the germline V gene. This CDR3 contains 14 residues. The ends lost 4 bases at V and 2 bases at J; junction bases unmatched: 1.

This chain uses TRBV6-6 with TRBJ1-1; D might be TRBD1 (6 bases). This CDR3 comprises 13 residues. Germline lookup yields CDR1 MNHNY and CDR2 SVGAGI (reference sequence). Trimming pared 0 bases from V and 7 bases from J, leaving 9 bases between. The CDR3 region has the DNA TGTGCCAGCAGTTACTCAAGGGGGGATGAAGCTTTCTTT. This codes for CASSYSRGDEAFF.

The V and J genes are TRBV14 and TRBJ2-7; possible D gene TRBD2, 5 bases. Per germline, CDR1 SGHDN and CDR2 FVKESK. CDR3 size: 15 residues. V was trimmed by 0 bases and J by 2 bases, leaving 11 bases between them. This CDR3 reads CASSQEGLAAYEQYF. CDR3 bases: TGTGCCAGCAGCCAAGAAGGCCTAGCCGCCTACGAGCAGTACTTC.

The chain has TRBV7-2 and TRBJ2-3, with 9 bases that match TRBD2. The CDR3 covers 16 residues. Germline loops: CDR1 SGHTA, CDR2 FQGNSA. The J segment lost 11 bases and the V segment lost 5 bases, leaving 17 bases of the junction unmatched. The CDR3: CASSLGVAGARVQQYF. The CDR3 nucleotides are TGTGCCAGCAGCCTTGGTGTAGCGGGGGCACGGGTGCAGCAGTATTTT.

This chain joins TRBV7-2 and TRBJ2-3; tentatively, D is TRBD2 (5 bases). Trimming cost V 1 base and J 11 bases, with 7 bases left between them. Germline V gene sequence: CDR1 SGHTA, CDR2 FQGNSA. The CDR3 has 11 amino acids. The chain's CDR3 is CASSLGTGQYF. Written as DNA, the CDR3 is TGTGCCAGCAGCTTAGGGACTGGGCAGTATTTT.

This clonotype came up many times. The V and J genes are TRBV12-5 and TRBJ1-2; D is uncertain. CDR3 length equals 11 residues. V lost 5 bases and J lost 7, with 8 bases in between. Germline-derived CDR1 and CDR2 are LGHNT and FRNRAP. The CDR3 sequence: CASGGSRGYTF. The DNA for the CDR3 is TGTGCTAGTGGTGGGTCTCGTGGCTACACCTTC.

The chain uses TRBV7-3 and TRBJ2-7; either TRBD1 or TRBD2 may supply D (5 bases each). Germline assignment: CDR1 SGHTA and CDR2 FQGTGA. V was shortened by 2 bases and J by 6 bases, with 17 bases between the two germline ends. This CDR3 region has 15 residues. Written as DNA, the CDR3 is TGTGCCAGCAGCTTACTGGGGGTACCCCCGTCCGAGCAGTACTTC. This sequence encodes CASSLLGVPPSEQYF.

At least ten counts were recorded for this clonotype. This chain joins TRBV15 and TRBJ2-1; 9 positions agree with TRBD2. The CDR3 has 16 residues. CDR1 and CDR2 from the germline V gene are LNHNV and YYDKDF (reference sequence). Trimming removed 3 bases from V and 4 bases from J; junction bases left unmatched: 7. The CDR3 DNA is TGTGCCACCAGCAGCGGTAGGACTAGCGATTACAATGAGCAGTTCTTC. Translated, it gives CATSSGRTSDYNEQFF.

The rearrangement joins TRBV4-1 to TRBJ2-2, with 9 positions matching TRBD2. With V trimmed by 0 bases and J by 4 bases, 3 bases remained unmatched. CDR3 length: 16 amino acids. Germline CDR1 and CDR2: MGHRA and YSYEKL. Here the CDR3 reads CASSQDLAGLTGELFF. CDR3 DNA: TGCGCCAGCAGCCAAGATCTAGCGGGGCTCACCGGGGAGCTGTTTTTT.

The CDR3 loop is CASSERNYGYTF. CDR3 coding DNA: TGTGCCAGCAGTGAACGGAACTATGGCTACACCTTC. The chain is built from TRBV2 and TRBJ1-2, with D unresolved. Looked up from germline, CDR1 is SNHLY and CDR2 is FYNNEI. The CDR3 has 12 residues. The V end lost 2 bases, the J end lost 2 bases, and 3 bases lay between the germline ends.

The sample holds many counts of this clonotype. This chain uses TRBV2 with TRBJ1-5; TRBD1 agrees at 10 bases. This CDR3 is built from 14 residues. Germline CDR1 SNHLY, CDR2 FYNNEI. Trimming took 6 bases from V and 8 from J; bases not matched to a gene: 7. DNA of the CDR3: TGTGCCAGCAGCGAGACAGGGGGCGCGAAGCCCCAGCATTTT. Encoded protein: CASSETGGAKPQHF.

In its sample, this clonotype was seen many times. The chain couples TRBV6-1 to TRBJ2-1; possibly TRBD1 for D (6 bases). Germline V gene sequence: CDR1 MNHNS, CDR2 SASEGT. The CDR3 is made up of 15 amino acids. Trimming removed 5 bases from V and 6 bases from J, with 17 bases in between. The CDR3 sequence is CASSQGFRLTNEQFF. CDR3 nucleotide sequence: TGTGCCAGCAGTCAGGGGTTTAGGCTCACCAATGAGCAGTTCTTC.

This clonotype was seen a few times. This chain connects TRBV19 to TRBJ1-2; D is undetermined. Trimming took 7 bases from V and 1 from J, leaving 10 bases between them. CDR1 is LNHDA, CDR2 SQIVND, per germline (reference sequence). This CDR3 has 13 amino acids. The CDR3, as DNA: TGTGCCAGTACAGCTAACCTTAACTATGGCTACACCTTC. It yields the protein CASTANLNYGYTF.

The chain links TRBV6-1 to TRBJ1-2, with a possible D match to TRBD1 (6 bases). Per the germline V gene, CDR1 is MNHNS and CDR2 is SASEGT. The CDR3 runs to 13 residues. V gave up 6 bases and J gave up 8 bases, with 16 bases separating them. The chain's CDR3 is CASRTAAGDGYTF. In nucleotides, the CDR3 is TGTGCCAGCAGGACCGCGGCAGGGGACGGCTACACCTTC.